By share of the sample, the clone carrying this TCR beta chain is medium-sized (0.01 to 0.1%). The antigen is unknown. Time point here: sample taken at primary tumor resection. The sample is drawn from a study of spatial heterogeneity in lung cancer. In the study overall: Alpha-chain sequences were consistently detected in smaller numbers than beta-chain sequences. On average, each unique TCR and UMI combination appeared more than ten times in raw reads.

The V end was cut by 2 bases, the J end by 8 bases, with 10 bases between. This CDR3 comprises 13 residues. The V gene's germline CDR1 is MNHNS and CDR2 SASEGT. Individually, TCR cDNA molecules were each labelled with a unique molecular identifier. MiXCR was run by TCRdb on the 5' RACE reads, yielding one entry per CDR3 protein. The data contain 4,500 to 6,000 distinct CDR3 sequences, around 7% of them seen just once; the ten biggest clones take up roughly 42%. Study findings and constraints: Regional and ubiquitous nonsynonymous mutations were tracked by counts of regional and ubiquitous expanded TCRs, respectively. The study found that expanded intratumoral alpha and beta TCR counts tracked tumor mutation counts.

The TCR was taken from a male donor with early-stage non-small cell lung cancer. This chain links TRBV6-1 with TRBJ2-1; D may be TRBD2 (5 bases). This specimen consisted of lung tumor tissue, obtained at surgery. As DNA, the CDR3 is TGTGCCAGCAGTGAATGGGAGAACTATGAGCAGTTCTTC. Translating gives CASSEWENYEQFF.